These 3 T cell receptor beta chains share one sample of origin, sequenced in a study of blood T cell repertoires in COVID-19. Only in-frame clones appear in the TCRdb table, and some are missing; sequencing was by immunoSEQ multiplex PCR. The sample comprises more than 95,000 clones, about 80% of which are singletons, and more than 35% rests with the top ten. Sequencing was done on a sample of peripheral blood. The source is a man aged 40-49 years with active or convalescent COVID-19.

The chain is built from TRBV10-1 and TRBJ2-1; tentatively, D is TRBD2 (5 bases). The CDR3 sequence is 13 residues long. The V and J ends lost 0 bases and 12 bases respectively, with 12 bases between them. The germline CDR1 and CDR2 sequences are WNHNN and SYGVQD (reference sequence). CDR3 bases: TGCGCCAGCAGTGAGTCGACCTTGGGAGCGCAGTTCTTC. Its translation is CASSESTLGAQFF.

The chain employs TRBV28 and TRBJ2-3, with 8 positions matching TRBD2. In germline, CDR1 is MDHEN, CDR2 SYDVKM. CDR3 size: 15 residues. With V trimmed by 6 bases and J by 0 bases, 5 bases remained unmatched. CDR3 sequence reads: CASRLSGASTDTQYF. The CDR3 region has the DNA TGTGCCAGCAGACTTAGCGGGGCTAGCACAGATACGCAGTATTTT.

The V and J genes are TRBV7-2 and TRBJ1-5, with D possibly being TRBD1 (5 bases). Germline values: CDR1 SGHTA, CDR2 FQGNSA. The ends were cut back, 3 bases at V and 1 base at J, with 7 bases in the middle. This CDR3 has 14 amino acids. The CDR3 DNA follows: TGTGCCAGCAGCTTGGGGCGGAGCAATCAGCCCCAGCATTTT. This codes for CASSLGRSNQPQHF.